This T cell receptor beta chain was profiled in a study of cytomegalovirus exposure and HLA in healthy donors. Across the whole study: For the roughly 400 genotyped donors, 80% to 90% fell within the Caucasian-associated ancestry cluster. The study's findings and limits: TCR beta chain V- and J-gene trimming was linked, in a later analysis, to a missense variant in DCLRE1C. Reports indicated that the classifier achieved high specificity and sensitivity in diagnosing cytomegalovirus status.

As concerns this clone: Its antigen is not identified.

The PCR had 60 Vbeta and 13 Jbeta primers. Method: immunoSEQ multiplex PCR; TCRdb's copy keeps in-frame clones and lacks some. The table has about 130,000 clones, roughly three quarters seen once. The clonotype comes from a young man in good health and CMV-seropositive. Sample: PBMCs.

The CDR3, as DNA: TGTGCCAGCAGCTTTGGGACAGGACGATACGAGCAGTACTTC. It encodes CASSFGTGRYEQYF. The chain uses TRBV5-8 and TRBJ2-7; 8 bases match TRBD1. Germline V lookup: CDR1 SGHTS, CDR2 YDEGEE. V lost 2 bases and J lost 4; bases outside the gene matches: 5. The CDR3 is 14 residues long.